These T cell receptor beta chains were read from a single sample in a study of shared clonotypes between healthy human individuals. Here immunoSEQ multiplex PCR was the method, and the copy in TCRdb shows in-frame clones only, minus some. There are about 490,000 clones in the sample; around 80% occur only once, and 12% lies in the top ten. Sample: PBMCs. The source of these receptors is a woman in her thirties or forties in good health. Some clones in this sample may be carry-over from other donors' samples. The CDR3 runs from the conserved cysteine through the conserved F or W. D genes are given only for firm matches. Size is stated for part of the rows, as once, few or many counts, or as a class when the clone is expanded.

>TRBD2|TRBV18|-|TRBJ2-5
CASSRLAQETQYF
TGTGCCAGCTCTCGACTAGCTCAAGAGACCCAGTACTTC
>-|TRBV28|many|TRBJ2-3
CASSPPWAADTQYF
TGTGCCAGCAGTCCACCCTGGGCGGCAGATACGCAGTATTTT
>-|TRBV5-6|-|TRBJ1-2
CASSHGFNYGYTF
TGTGCCAGCAGCCACGGCTTTAACTATGGCTACACCTTC
>-|TRBV27|-|TRBJ2-7
CASSSYGRGYEQYF
TGTGCCAGCAGCTCATACGGGAGAGGGTACGAGCAGTACTTC
>TRBD1|TRBV28|-|TRBJ1-5
CARGAGTANQPQHF
TGTGCCAGAGGGGCGGGGACAGCTAATCAGCCCCAGCATTTT
>TRBD1|TRBV5-6|-|TRBJ2-7
CASSLVAGGEQYF
TGTGCCAGCAGCTTGGTGGCAGGGGGCGAGCAGTACTTC
>-|TRBV4-1|-|TRBJ2-3
CASSQDTGTDTQYF
TGCGCCAGCAGCCAAGATACGGGCACAGATACGCAGTATTTT
>TRBD1|TRBV7-8|-|TRBJ2-5
CASSQGQIQETQYF
TGTGCCAGCAGCCAGGGACAGATCCAAGAGACCCAGTACTTC
>-|TRBV15|-|TRBJ2-3
CATSVRVVDTQYF
TGTGCCACCAGCGTACGAGTGGTAGATACGCAGTATTTT
>TRBD1|TRBV19|-|TRBJ1-4
CASSSPGQTATNEKLFF
TGTGCCAGTAGTTCGCCGGGACAGACAGCAACTAATGAAAAACTGTTTTTT
>-|TRBV5-6|once|TRBJ1-2
CASSSGRHYGYTF
TGTGCCAGCAGCTCGGGACGGCACTATGGCTACACCTTC
>-|TRBV11-1|few|TRBJ1-2
CASSLDSFYGYTF
TGTGCCAGCAGCCTCGACAGTTTCTATGGCTACACCTTC
>-|TRBV29-1|-|TRBJ2-2
CSAWTNTGELFF
TGCAGCGCTTGGACGAACACCGGGGAGCTGTTTTTT
>-|TRBV30|once|TRBJ1-2
CAWSDGGKSYGYTF
TGTGCCTGGAGTGATGGAGGGAAATCCTATGGCTACACCTTC
>-|TRBV29-1|-|TRBJ2-5
CSVDQGGETQYF
TGCAGCGTTGACCAGGGCGGGGAGACCCAGTACTTC
>TRBD1|TRBV5-1|few|TRBJ2-7
CASSTGQAAYEQYF
TGCGCCAGCAGCACGGGACAGGCAGCCTACGAGCAGTACTTC
>TRBD1|TRBV28|-|TRBJ1-2
CASSLGTGGYGYTF
TGTGCCAGCAGTTTGGGGACAGGGGGCTATGGCTACACCTTC
>-|TRBV10-2|-|TRBJ1-5
CASSEDSGWAQPQHF
TGCGCCAGCAGTGAGGATTCGGGGTGGGCGCAGCCCCAGCATTTT